Listed below are T cell receptor beta chains from one sample, sequenced in a study of cytotoxic CD8 clonotypes in ibrutinib-treated CLL. Profiling relied on immunoSEQ multiplex PCR, and the TCRdb table lists in-frame clones only, not all of them. Among about 310,000 clones listed, roughly 80% were seen once. This sample comprised PBMCs, obtained before ibrutinib treatment. The source of these receptors is a human donor with chronic lymphocytic leukemia. Each CDR3 is given with its conserved first and last residue. Each record gives: V gene, clone size, J gene, D gene, CDR3 length, CDR3 protein, CDR3 DNA. A D gene is named only where the DNA matches it firmly. A clone size is listed for some rows: how often the clone was seen (once, few, many), or a class if it is expanded.

v_call: TRBV7-2; clone_size: -; j_call: TRBJ2-1; d_call: TRBD2; cdr3_length: 17; cdr3_aa: CASSQRLAAAIYNEQFF; cdr3_nt: TGTGCCAGCAGCCAACGACTAGCGGCTGCAATATACAATGAGCAGTTCTTC
v_call: TRBV2; clone_size: -; j_call: TRBJ1-3; d_call: -; cdr3_length: 14; cdr3_aa: CASSPPGSGNTIYF; cdr3_nt: TGTGCCAGCAGTCCACCGGGCTCTGGAAACACCATATATTTT
v_call: TRBV5-1; clone_size: few; j_call: TRBJ2-1; d_call: TRBD2; cdr3_length: 16; cdr3_aa: CASSMGLAGPYNEQFF; cdr3_nt: TGCGCCAGCAGCATGGGACTAGCGGGACCCTACAATGAGCAGTTCTTC
v_call: TRBV5-1; clone_size: -; j_call: TRBJ2-1; d_call: TRBD2; cdr3_length: 16; cdr3_aa: CASSLGLAGTYNEQFF; cdr3_nt: TGCGCCAGCAGCTTGGGACTAGCGGGGACCTACAATGAGCAGTTCTTC
v_call: TRBV5-4; clone_size: -; j_call: TRBJ2-2; d_call: -; cdr3_length: 13; cdr3_aa: CASSDQRAGELFF; cdr3_nt: TGTGCCAGCAGCGACCAGAGGGCCGGGGAGCTGTTTTTT
v_call: TRBV28; clone_size: few; j_call: TRBJ2-7; d_call: -; cdr3_length: 11; cdr3_aa: CASSFRGAKYF; cdr3_nt: TGTGCCAGCAGTTTTCGAGGGGCGAAGTACTTC
v_call: TRBV5-1; clone_size: -; j_call: TRBJ1-4; d_call: -; cdr3_length: 15; cdr3_aa: CASRGGTSTNEKLFF; cdr3_nt: TGCGCCAGCCGGGGCGGGACGTCAACTAATGAAAAACTGTTTTTT
v_call: TRBV5-4; clone_size: -; j_call: TRBJ1-1; d_call: -; cdr3_length: 13; cdr3_aa: CASSLGGDTEAFF; cdr3_nt: TGTGCCAGCAGCTTGGGGGGGGACACTGAAGCTTTCTTT
v_call: TRBV6-5; clone_size: -; j_call: TRBJ2-7; d_call: TRBD1; cdr3_length: 14; cdr3_aa: CASSYGGQGHEQYF; cdr3_nt: TGTGCCAGCAGTTACGGTGGACAGGGCCACGAGCAGTACTTC
v_call: TRBV21-1; clone_size: few; j_call: TRBJ2-7; d_call: -; cdr3_length: 14; cdr3_aa: CASSRTGRSYEQYF; cdr3_nt: TGTGCCAGCAGCAGGACAGGGAGGTCCTACGAGCAGTACTTC
v_call: TRBV28; clone_size: -; j_call: TRBJ1-2; d_call: TRBD1; cdr3_length: 13; cdr3_aa: CASSFRGRNGYTF; cdr3_nt: TGTGCCAGCAGTTTCAGGGGGAGAAATGGCTACACCTTC
v_call: TRBV9; clone_size: -; j_call: TRBJ2-7; d_call: -; cdr3_length: 16; cdr3_aa: CASSVAGTPNGYEQYF; cdr3_nt: TGTGCCAGCAGCGTAGCCGGGACACCCAATGGATACGAGCAGTACTTC
v_call: TRBV9; clone_size: -; j_call: TRBJ2-1; d_call: TRBD2; cdr3_length: 17; cdr3_aa: CASSKSIGTSGYNEQFF; cdr3_nt: TGTGCCAGCAGCAAAAGCATCGGGACTAGCGGATACAATGAGCAGTTCTTC
v_call: TRBV2; clone_size: -; j_call: TRBJ1-1; d_call: TRBD1; cdr3_length: 14; cdr3_aa: CASSSRTGGTEAFF; cdr3_nt: TGTGCCAGCAGCTCGCGGACAGGAGGCACTGAAGCTTTCTTT
v_call: TRBV11-2; clone_size: few; j_call: TRBJ2-2; d_call: TRBD2; cdr3_length: 16; cdr3_aa: CASSLRTSGDTGELFF; cdr3_nt: TGTGCCAGCAGCCTCCGGACTAGCGGAGACACCGGGGAGCTGTTTTTT
v_call: TRBV6-1; clone_size: -; j_call: TRBJ2-1; d_call: -; cdr3_length: 15; cdr3_aa: CASSEGRSSIDEQFF; cdr3_nt: TGTGCCAGCAGTGAAGGAAGGAGTTCCATTGATGAGCAGTTCTTC
v_call: TRBV18; clone_size: -; j_call: TRBJ1-5; d_call: TRBD1; cdr3_length: 13; cdr3_aa: CASSQTGSQPQHF; cdr3_nt: TGTGCCAGCTCCCAGACAGGGAGTCAGCCCCAGCATTTT